The clone carrying this TCR beta chain turned up a few times. As yet, its antigen is unknown. Since all of the isolated RNA was reverse transcribed, expressed TCRB transcripts were what got sequenced. Sequenced by immunoSEQ multiplex PCR; TCRdb stores in-frame clones only, minus some. The repertoire holds 300,000 to 350,000 clones, with about 20% as singletons. Blood was collected once per donor into heparin, averaging roughly 0.12 L. This sample is part of a study of beta chain features in type 1 diabetes. Overall study context: The study examined about 100,000,000 sorted cells across all samples.

Findings and limits, study-wide: Patients' naive, central memory and Treg TCRB repertoires seemed closer to one another than those of healthy donors.

V lost 3 bases to trimming and J lost 6 bases; unmatched junction nucleotides: 6. Germline loops: CDR1 KGHSH, CDR2 LQKENI. There are 14 residues in the CDR3. The chain employs TRBV18 and TRBJ2-3; 7 bases map to TRBD1. What was sequenced was naive CD4+ T cells from blood. This TCR was recovered from a woman between 18 and 30 years old in good health. The CDR3 bases are TGTGCCAGCTCACCGCCAACAGGGGCCGATACGCAGTATTTT. Its translation is CASSPPTGADTQYF.